A single sample is the source of the 25 T cell receptor beta chains below, sequenced in a study of tumor-infiltrating lymphocytes in localized non-small cell lung cancer. Sequenced by immunoSEQ multiplex PCR; TCRdb stores in-frame clones only, minus some. The data hold about 16,000 clones, with around 85% observed a single time. Material: lung tumor tissue. The receptor source for this set is a human donor with non-small cell lung cancer.

The chain links TRBV27 to TRBJ1-6, with 10 nucleotides matching TRBD1. The CDR3 loop spans 15 amino acids. V trimming: 6 bases; J trimming: 10 bases; junction bases outside the gene matches: 9. Looked up from germline, CDR1 is MNHEY and CDR2 is SMNVEV (reference sequence). This chain's CDR3 is CASRTGTGVLSPLHF. Here the CDR3 DNA reads TGTGCCAGCAGAACAGGGACAGGGGTTCTGTCACCCCTCCACTTT.

The V call is TRBV14, the J call TRBJ2-2; no firm D call. The V end lost 1 base, the J end lost 6 bases, and 9 bases lay between the germline ends. Germline CDR1 reads SGHDN; CDR2 reads FVKESK. The CDR3 has 14 residues. The chain's CDR3 is CASSQVSAAGELFF. The CDR3 nucleotides read TGTGCCAGCAGCCAAGTGAGCGCGGCCGGGGAGCTGTTTTTT.

This clone was counted only a few times. This chain connects TRBV19 to TRBJ2-7; a weak D match, TRBD1 (5 bases). The germline gives CDR1 LNHDA, CDR2 SQIVND (reference sequence). The CDR3 is 15 residues long. Trimming took 6 bases from V and 2 from J, leaving 17 bases between them. In DNA form, the CDR3 reads TGTGCCAGTAGCCCGACCGACAGCAATCCCTACGAGCAGTACTTC. Translated, it gives CASSPTDSNPYEQYF.

This clone has more than one count but fewer than ten. This chain connects TRBV6-1 to TRBJ1-2; D is uncertain. V was shortened by 1 base and J by 7 bases, with 10 bases between the two germline ends. The CDR3 extends over 13 amino acids. CDR1 is MNHNS, CDR2 SASEGT, per germline. This chain's CDR3 is CASSEERLRGYTF. DNA for the CDR3: TGTGCCAGCAGTGAAGAGCGCTTACGTGGCTACACCTTC.

The J gene is TRBJ2-1, the V gene TRBV11-2, with TRBD1 matching over 10 bases. Germline trimming cut 5 bases from V and 4 bases from J; bases unmatched to any gene: 5. Germline assignment: CDR1 SGHAT and CDR2 FQNNGV. The CDR3 length is 15 residues. DNA for the CDR3: TGTGCCAGCAGCCCCCGGACAGGGGGATACAATGAGCAGTTCTTC. It codes for CASSPRTGGYNEQFF.

V is TRBV28 and J is TRBJ2-7, with D maybe TRBD1 (5 bases). The V gene lost 5 bases and the J gene lost 1 base, with 18 bases spanning the gap. The CDR3 has 16 residues. CDR1 and CDR2 (germline): MDHEN, SYDVKM. The CDR3 sequence is CASSREQGIGSYEQYF. The CDR3 nucleotides are TGTGCCAGCAGTCGCGAGCAGGGTATTGGGTCCTACGAGCAGTACTTC.

The chain combines TRBV2 with TRBJ1-2, with D unclear. Deletions cut 3 bases from V and 3 bases from J, with 11 bases between. There are 14 residues in the CDR3. Germline V CDR1 and CDR2: SNHLY, FYNNEI. The CDR3 nucleotides are TGTGCCAGCAGTGAGTGGAGCGGGGACTATGGCTACACCTTC. This codes for CASSEWSGDYGYTF.

The V gene is TRBV30, the J gene TRBJ1-2; the D is unclear. CDR1 GTSNPN and CDR2 SVGIG come from the germline V gene (reference sequence). The CDR3 has 11 amino acids. V dropped 3 bases and J dropped 7 bases, with 9 bases sitting between them. CDR3 coding DNA: TGTGCCTGGAGACCTATGGGTGGCTACACCTTC. It translates to CAWRPMGGYTF.

This clone has only one observation. The gene calls are TRBV4-3 and TRBJ1-1; TRBD1 aligns across 7 bases. The CDR3 has 19 residues. The germline gives CDR1 LGHNA, CDR2 YSLEER. V was clipped by 4 bases and J by 2 bases; unmatched bases: 19. CDR3 DNA sequence: TGCGCCAGCAGCCGAAACCTCAGGGGGATACAACGGGCCAACACTGAAGCTTTCTTT. This codes for CASSRNLRGIQRANTEAFF.

The genes are TRBV6-1 and TRBJ2-1; maybe TRBD2 (6 bases). The CDR3 consists of 13 residues. The germline V gene encodes CDR1 MNHNS and CDR2 SASEGT. The V end lost 10 bases, the J end lost 8 bases, and 18 bases lay between the germline ends. The CDR3 region has the DNA TGTGCCACCCTGCGGGGTGTTGGATATGAGCAGTTCTTC. Its translation: CATLRGVGYEQFF.

As concerns this clone: Within the sample, other DNA sequences also encode this same CDR3. CDR3 DNA sequence: TGTGCCAGCAGCTTAGCCCCAGGGGGCGGAGAGACCCAGTACTTC. This encodes CASSLAPGGGETQYF. This chain connects TRBV7-2 to TRBJ2-5; 8 bases fit TRBD1. Germline CDR1 is SGHTA and CDR2 is FQGNSA. The trim removed 0 bases at V and 4 bases at J, leaving 4 bases unmatched. The CDR3 length is 15 residues.

V and J are TRBV5-6 and TRBJ2-3; 7 nucleotides align to TRBD2. With 5 bases clipped from V and 3 bases from J, the junction kept 12 bases outside the gene matches. There are 16 residues in the CDR3. CDR1 is SGHDT, CDR2 YYEEEE, per germline. DNA for the CDR3: TGTGCCAGCAGAGCCCTCGGGGGGAGTAGAACAGATACGCAGTATTTT. Translated, it gives CASRALGGSRTDTQYF.

The V and J genes are TRBV6-5 and TRBJ2-1; 8 nucleotides line up with TRBD2. The trim removed 4 bases at V and 4 bases at J, leaving 9 bases unmatched. The CDR3 runs 16 residues. Germline lookup yields CDR1 MNHEY and CDR2 SVGAGI. The chain's CDR3 is CASSSLPREGYNEQFF. DNA for the CDR3: TGTGCCAGCAGTTCCCTCCCTCGGGAGGGATACAATGAGCAGTTCTTC.

The chain recombines TRBV5-1 with TRBJ2-3; D perhaps matches TRBD2 (5 bases). The CDR3 consists of 15 residues. The germline V and J ends were trimmed by 0 bases and 5 bases, with 13 bases remaining between them. Looked up from germline, CDR1 is SGHRS and CDR2 is YFSETQ. CDR3 sequence reads: CASSLEFAGRDTQYF. The CDR3 DNA is TGCGCCAGCAGCTTGGAGTTCGCGGGTAGAGATACGCAGTATTTT.

About this clone: At one boundary the junction diverges from the germline segment, which might be a read error. J is TRBJ2-7 and V is TRBV6-1; D is perhaps TRBD1 or TRBD2 (5 bases each). The V gene's germline CDR1 is MNHNS and CDR2 SASEGT. This CDR3 has 12 residues. The CDR3 region is CASSEIRDDQYF. In nucleotides, the CDR3 is TGTGCCAGCAGTGAGATTCGGGACGATCAGTACTTC.

The rearrangement joins TRBV7-2 to TRBJ2-7; 13 nucleotides agree with TRBD2. V lost 3 bases, J lost 7 bases, and 12 bases stayed unmatched. The CDR3 contains 17 residues. CDR1 and CDR2 from the germline V gene are SGHTA and FQGNSA. As DNA, the CDR3 is TGTGCCAGCAGCTTCTACCGGACTAGCGGGAGACCGGGGGAGCAGTACTTC. Encoded protein: CASSFYRTSGRPGEQYF.

The chain joins TRBV20-1 to TRBJ1-1; weak D call: TRBD1 (6 bases). Germline lookup yields CDR1 DFQATT and CDR2 SNEGSKA (reference sequence). The CDR3 spans 11 residues. Between the trimmed V and J ends, which lost 3 bases and 12 bases, there was a span of 14 bases. CDR3 nucleotides: TGCAGTGCTAGTAGTTTGGGGGCATCTTTCTTT. This gives the protein CSASSLGASFF.

The rearrangement links TRBV5-4 to TRBJ1-2; the match to TRBD1 covers 8 bases. This CDR3 is 13 amino acids long. The germline V gene has CDR1 SGHNT and CDR2 YYREEE (reference sequence). Trimming cost V 5 bases and J 4 bases; bases outside gene matches: 4. CDR3 region: CASSQGAIYGYTF. CDR3 in DNA: TGTGCCAGCAGTCAGGGGGCCATCTATGGCTACACCTTC. Together with reference TRBV5-4 and TRBJ1-2, the CDR3 gives the full variable domain: ETGVTQSPTHLIKTRGQQVTLRCSSQSGHNTVSWYQQALGQGPQFIFQYYREEENGRGNFPPRFSGLQFPNYSSELNVNALELDDSALYLCASSQGAIYGYTFGSGTRLTVV.

Only a few counts were recorded for this clone. The chain recombines TRBV4-3 with TRBJ2-5, with D uncertain. CDR3 size: 15 residues. Per the germline V gene, CDR1 is LGHNA and CDR2 is YSLEER. V was pared by 0 bases and J by 5 bases, with 13 bases between. The CDR3, as DNA: TGCGCCAGCAGCCAAGATCGCGGATCCTTGGAGACCCAGTACTTC. This encodes CASSQDRGSLETQYF.

The rearrangement uses TRBV6-6 and TRBJ1-5; tentative D call: TRBD1 (6 bases). V lost 2 bases to trimming and J lost 3 bases, with 11 bases between them. This CDR3 spans 15 amino acids. From germline, CDR1 is MNHNY and CDR2 SVGAGI (reference sequence). CDR3 amino acids: CASSYEGGYNQPQHF. Here the CDR3 DNA reads TGTGCCAGCAGTTACGAAGGGGGATACAATCAGCCCCAGCATTTT.

The rearrangement joins TRBV7-2 to TRBJ1-3, with a possible D match to TRBD1 (5 bases). V dropped 7 bases and J dropped 14 bases, with 24 bases sitting between them. In germline, CDR1 is SGHTA, CDR2 FQGNSA. The CDR3 has 14 amino acids. CDR3 coding DNA: TGTGCCAGCACCGAAGACCACGGGACGATGGTTGTATATTTT. Amino acids: CASTEDHGTMVVYF.

This clone appeared a single time. This sequence joins TRBV5-6 and TRBJ2-7, with 14 bases that match TRBD2. CDR1 and CDR2 from the germline V gene are SGHDT and YYEEEE. Trimming cost V 4 bases and J 2 bases; bases outside gene matches: 5. The CDR3 runs 16 residues. The CDR3 sequence is CASSGGLAGEAYEQYF. DNA for the CDR3: TGTGCCAGCAGCGGGGGACTAGCGGGAGAGGCCTACGAGCAGTACTTC.

The chain carries TRBV7-9 and TRBJ2-4; TRBD1 might be the D (6 bases). Germline-derived CDR1 and CDR2 are SEHNR and FQNEAQ (reference sequence). CDR3 size: 14 residues. Trimming pared 5 bases from V and 8 bases from J, leaving 16 bases between. The CDR3 here is CASSPGQSGDIQYF. DNA of the CDR3: TGTGCCAGCAGCCCCGGACAGAGTGGGGACATTCAGTACTTC. Full variable domain (rest looked up from reference TRBV7-9 and TRBJ2-4): DTGVSQNPRHKITKRGQNVTFRCDPISEHNRLYWYRQTLGQGPEFLTYFQNEAQLEKSRLLSDRFSAERPKGSFSTLEIQRTEQGDSAMYLCASSPGQSGDIQYFGAGTRLSVL.

The rearrangement joins TRBV5-1 to TRBJ1-5; TRBD1 might be the D (5 bases). Between the trimmed V and J ends, which lost 2 bases and 6 bases, there was a span of 12 bases. Per the germline V gene, CDR1 is SGHRS and CDR2 is YFSETQ. The CDR3 loop spans 14 amino acids. As DNA, the CDR3 is TGCGCCAGCAGCTTTGTTTCAGGGACTCAGCCCCAGCATTTT. It yields the protein CASSFVSGTQPQHF. Full variable domain (remainder filled in from reference TRBV5-1 and TRBJ1-5): KAGVTQTPRYLIKTRGQQVTLSCSPISGHRSVSWYQQTPGQGLQFLFEYFSETQRNKGNFPGRFSGRQFSNSRSEMNVSTLELGDSALYLCASSFVSGTQPQHFGDGTRLSIL.

The chain has TRBV28 and TRBJ2-3, with 8 nucleotides matching TRBD2. V dropped 6 bases and J dropped 6; count of bases not matched to a gene: 8. The CDR3 covers 14 residues. Looked up from germline, CDR1 is MDHEN and CDR2 is SYDVKM. CDR3 residues: CASRPGLAGDTQYF. The CDR3 DNA reads TGTGCCAGCAGACCAGGACTAGCAGGGGATACGCAGTATTTT. The full variable domain, in which reference TRBV28 and TRBJ2-3 provide the parts outside the CDR3, is DVKVTQSSRYLVKRTGEKVFLECVQDMDHENMFWYRQDPGLGLRLIYFSYDVKMKEKGDIPEGYSVSREKKERFSLILESASTNQTSMYLCASRPGLAGDTQYFGPGTRLTVL.